The 19 T cell receptor beta chains listed next were all sequenced from one sample in a study of OX40 agonist ivuxolimab in advanced cancers. The table came from immunoSEQ multiplex PCR; TCRdb's copy has only in-frame clones and leaves some out. This sample has more than 10,000 clones; approximately 82% occur once, and the top ten carry roughly 40%. The sample in question was CD4+ or CD8+ T cells sorted from blood, obtained in a trial of the OX40 agonist ivuxolimab. These TCRs come from an adult with an advanced solid tumor such as melanoma, head and neck, liver or kidney cancer.

The chain has TRBV5-8 and TRBJ1-3; the D is unclear. Germline CDR1 reads SGHTS; CDR2 reads YDEGEE. The germline V and J ends were trimmed by 4 bases and 2 bases, with 16 bases remaining between them. CDR3 length: 16 residues. Here the CDR3 reads CASSASMGGAGNTIYF. The CDR3 nucleotides are TGTGCCAGCAGCGCGAGCATGGGAGGAGCTGGAAACACCATATATTTT.

This chain joins TRBV6-5 and TRBJ1-6; D ambiguous. Trimming took 5 bases from V and 8 from J, leaving 10 bases between them. This CDR3 spans 13 amino acids. The germline gives CDR1 MNHEY, CDR2 SVGAGI. CDR3 bases: TGTGCCAGCAGTCAATGGATTTATTCACCCCTCCACTTT. It yields the protein CASSQWIYSPLHF.

The genes are TRBV19 and TRBJ2-3; D uncertain. Germline V gene sequence: CDR1 LNHDA, CDR2 SQIVND (reference sequence). The CDR3 is 13 residues long. The V and J ends lost 3 bases and 3 bases respectively, with 7 bases between them. CDR3 region: CASSIRQTDTQYF. In nucleotides, the CDR3 is TGTGCCAGTAGTATCCGGCAAACAGATACGCAGTATTTT.

The chain combines TRBV6-1 with TRBJ1-1; D not resolved. The CDR3 loop spans 13 amino acids. CDR1 MNHNS and CDR2 SASEGT come from the germline V gene. V lost 7 bases to trimming and J lost 5 bases, with 14 bases between them. This CDR3 reads CASKEGDGTEAFF. DNA for the CDR3: TGTGCCAGCAAAGAGGGAGATGGGACTGAAGCTTTCTTT.

The genes are TRBV28 and TRBJ2-7; TRBD2 is a possible D gene (6 bases). The CDR3 sequence is 15 residues long. The V gene's germline CDR1 is MDHEN and CDR2 SYDVKM. Trimming stripped 5 bases from V and 2 bases from J, with 16 bases between. CDR3 sequence reads: CASSPEGLVTYEQYF. CDR3 coding DNA: TGTGCCAGCAGTCCGGAGGGTTTAGTGACCTACGAGCAGTACTTC.

The rearrangement links TRBV7-9 to TRBJ2-1; 7 nucleotides line up with TRBD2. V lost 4 bases to trimming and J lost 0 bases; unmatched junction nucleotides: 9. Germline V CDR1 and CDR2: SEHNR, FQNEAQ (reference sequence). The CDR3 consists of 17 residues. The DNA of the CDR3 is TGTGCCAGCAGCTCGACTCTAGCGGCAAGCTCCTACAATGAGCAGTTCTTC. Amino acid sequence: CASSSTLAASSYNEQFF.

The chain combines TRBV13 with TRBJ2-3, with D uncertain. The V and J ends lost 5 bases and 5 bases respectively, with 8 bases between them. This CDR3 contains 12 residues. Germline lookup yields CDR1 PRHDT and CDR2 FYEKMQ (reference sequence). The CDR3: CASSQEEDTQYF. CDR3 in DNA: TGTGCCAGCAGCCAGGAAGAAGATACGCAGTATTTT.

This clone was observed once. For the CDR3, the DNA is TGTGCCAGCAGCTTTAAAGTAGCTAGCGGGATACCAGATACGCAGTATTTT. It specifies CASSFKVASGIPDTQYF. The V gene is TRBV5-6, the J gene TRBJ2-3; 9 bases are shared with TRBD2. The V and J ends lost 2 bases and 4 bases, in that order; junction bases with no gene match: 11. The CDR3 consists of 17 residues. Germline CDR1 SGHDT, CDR2 YYEEEE. Full variable domain (remainder filled in from reference TRBV5-6 and TRBJ2-3): DAGVTQSPTHLIKTRGQQVTLRCSPKSGHDTVSWYQQALGQGPQFIFQYYEEEERQRGNFPDRFSGHQFPNYSSELNVNALLLGDSALYLCASSFKVASGIPDTQYFGPGTRLTVL.

The chain joins TRBV4-3 to TRBJ1-1; 7 bases are shared with TRBD1. Looked up from germline, CDR1 is LGHNA and CDR2 is YSLEER. With 4 bases clipped from V and 1 base from J, the junction kept 12 bases outside the gene matches. The CDR3 length is 17 residues. CDR3 sequence: CASSPWRQGGGNTEAFF. CDR3 in DNA: TGCGCCAGCAGCCCCTGGAGACAGGGCGGAGGGAACACTGAAGCTTTCTTT.

The sample holds one count of this clone. The germline gene is not matched at one end of the junction; a read error may be the cause. This sample also contains other DNA sequences that code for the same CDR3. The genes are TRBV29-1 and TRBJ2-1; the match to TRBD1 covers 8 bases. The germline gives CDR1 SQVTM, CDR2 ANQGSEA. The CDR3 is 15 amino acids. The CDR3 coding sequence is TGCAGCGTTGAAGAAGGGACAGGAGGTTACAATGAGCAATTCTTC. It codes for CSVEEGTGGYNEQFF.

The rearrangement links TRBV5-6 to TRBJ2-1; 9 bases align to TRBD2. This CDR3 is 15 amino acids long. Per the germline V gene, CDR1 is SGHDT and CDR2 is YYEEEE. V lost 0 bases to trimming and J lost 6 bases; unmatched junction nucleotides: 4. CDR3 sequence (DNA): TGTGCCAGCAGCTTGGAAGGACTAGCGCTCAATGAGCAGTTCTTC. Amino acids: CASSLEGLALNEQFF.

CDR3 DNA sequence: TGTGCCAGTAGTATGATAACAGGGGGCTACGAGCAGTACTTC. Its protein is CASSMITGGYEQYF. This chain uses TRBV19 with TRBJ2-7; 8 bases agree with TRBD1. Germline CDR1 LNHDA, CDR2 SQIVND (reference sequence). With 3 bases clipped from V and 3 bases from J, the junction kept 4 bases outside the gene matches. The CDR3 has 14 amino acids.

The rearrangement uses TRBV15 and TRBJ2-3; 10 bases agree with TRBD1. This CDR3 has 16 amino acids. Germline CDR1 reads LNHNV; CDR2 reads YYDKDF (reference sequence). The V gene end was trimmed by 0 bases and the J gene end by 3 bases; junction bases not matched to a gene: 3. CDR3 residues: CATSRDRTGGTDTQYF. DNA for the CDR3: TGTGCCACCAGCAGAGATCGGACAGGGGGTACAGATACGCAGTATTTT.

The chain joins TRBV7-9 to TRBJ2-7; no clear D gene. This CDR3 comprises 12 residues. V was trimmed by 6 bases and J by 2 bases, leaving 8 bases between them. Germline V gene lookup returns CDR1 SEHNR and CDR2 FQNEAQ (reference sequence). CDR3 nucleotide sequence: TGTGCCAGCAGTCGCATACCCTACGAGCAGTACTTC. It translates to CASSRIPYEQYF.

This chain uses TRBV4-2 with TRBJ2-6, with a possible D match to TRBD1 (6 bases). From germline, CDR1 is LGHNA and CDR2 YNFKEQ. Trimming removed 0 bases at V and 2 bases at J, with 8 bases between. This CDR3 comprises 16 residues. CDR3 in amino acids: CASSQDGGAGANVLTF. The CDR3 region has the DNA TGTGCCAGCAGCCAAGATGGGGGCGCTGGGGCCAACGTCCTGACTTTC.

This chain links TRBV30 with TRBJ1-3, with D possibly matching TRBD1 (5 bases). This CDR3 comprises 13 residues. The V end lost 3 bases, the J end lost 8 bases, and 14 bases lay between the germline ends. CDR1 and CDR2 from the germline V gene are GTSNPN and SVGIG (reference sequence). The CDR3 coding sequence is TGTGCCTGGAGGGCAGGGTTCGAAGACACCATATATTTT. Residues: CAWRAGFEDTIYF. Using reference TRBV30 and TRBJ1-3 for the parts outside the CDR3, the full variable domain is SQTIHQWPATLVQPVGSPLSLECTVEGTSNPNLYWYRQAAGRGLQLLFYSVGIGQISSEVPQNLSASRPQDRQFILSSKKLLLSDSGFYLCAWRAGFEDTIYFGEGSWLTVV.

The CDR3 sequence is CASSQDKGLGNTIYF. In DNA, the CDR3 is TGCGCCAGCAGCCAAGATAAAGGTTTGGGAAACACCATATATTTT. The V call is TRBV4-1, the J call TRBJ1-3; D gene uncertain. Trimming cost V 0 bases and J 4 bases, with 10 bases left between them. This CDR3 region has 15 residues. Germline values: CDR1 MGHRA, CDR2 YSYEKL.

The V and J genes are TRBV14 and TRBJ1-1; D gene unclear. CDR1 and CDR2 (germline): SGHDN, FVKESK. This CDR3 comprises 13 residues. V was trimmed by 5 bases and J by 2 bases, leaving 9 bases between them. CDR3 region: CASSFHSNTEAFF. The CDR3, as DNA: TGTGCCAGCAGCTTCCATAGCAACACTGAAGCTTTCTTT.

The gene calls are TRBV19 and TRBJ1-5; D possibly corresponds to TRBD1 (5 bases). The germline V gene has CDR1 LNHDA and CDR2 SQIVND (reference sequence). This CDR3 comprises 12 residues. V was clipped by 6 bases and J by 3 bases, with 6 bases between them. DNA of the CDR3: TGTGCCAGTAGGACAGCCAATCAGCCCCAGCATTTT. Translated: CASRTANQPQHF.